One sample yielded the 31 T cell receptor beta chains listed below, sequenced in a study of siplizumab effects on memory and regulatory T cells. Assay used: immunoSEQ multiplex PCR; TCRdb lists only in-frame clones, some missing. This sample has approximately 2,700 clones, with roughly 68% found just once. The sample taken for sequencing was TEMRA CD8+ T cells sorted from blood. The subset was: unstimulated CD8+ CD45RA+ effector memory T cells. The receptors come from a human donor in good health.

Regarding this clone: This likely came from a read error, as a far larger clone is one base away. This specimen includes other DNA sequences encoding the same CDR3. This rearrangement joins TRBV5-8 to TRBJ2-1; D possibly uses TRBD1 or TRBD2 (5 bases each). Germline V gives CDR1 SGHTS, CDR2 YDEGEE. Trimming took off 4 bases at V and 2 bases at J, with 16 bases between the two ends. There are 16 residues in the CDR3. Here the CDR3 DNA reads TGTGCCAGCAGCCAAGTCGGGGACCCCGCCTACAATGAGCAGTTCTTC. Translation gives CASSQVGDPAYNEQFF. Full variable domain (remainder filled in from reference TRBV5-8 and TRBJ2-1): EAGVTQSPTHLIKTRGQQATLRCSPISGHTSVYWYQQALGLGLQFLLWYDEGEERNRGNFPPRFSGRQFPNYSSELNVNALELEDSALYLCASSQVGDPAYNEQFFGPGTRLTVL.

This clone was picked up a small number of times. The J gene is TRBJ1-6, the V gene TRBV11-2; D unclear. Germline CDR1 is SGHAT and CDR2 is FQNNGV. The CDR3 length is 17 residues. Trimming pared 1 base from V and 0 bases from J, leaving 10 bases between. For the CDR3, the DNA is TGTGCCAGCAGCTTAGGGGCGGGGTCCTCCTATAATTCACCCCTCCACTTT. Its translation is CASSLGAGSSYNSPLHF.

V is TRBV10-3 and J is TRBJ2-7; no firm D call. V was clipped by 3 bases and J by 0 bases, with 6 bases between them. From germline, CDR1 is ENHRY and CDR2 SYGVKD. This CDR3 has 13 amino acids. The CDR3 spells CAISEGLSYEQYF. The CDR3 DNA reads TGTGCCATCAGTGAAGGGCTCTCCTACGAGCAGTACTTC.

The CDR3 DNA sequence: TGTGCCAGCAGTCCCCACGCGGATGAAAAACTGTTTTTT. Translated, it gives CASSPHADEKLFF. V usage is TRBV27 and J usage is TRBJ1-4; D is uncertain. Trimming cost V 5 bases and J 6 bases, with 10 bases left between them. The CDR3 extends over 13 amino acids. Looked up from germline, CDR1 is MNHEY and CDR2 is SMNVEV (reference sequence).

The chain couples TRBV10-3 to TRBJ1-1, with D hard to call. Germline V gene lookup returns CDR1 ENHRY and CDR2 SYGVKD. The germline V and J ends were trimmed by 3 bases and 0 bases, with 11 bases remaining between them. There are 15 residues in the CDR3. CDR3: CAISDIKRMNTEAFF. The CDR3 DNA sequence: TGTGCCATCAGTGATATTAAACGCATGAACACTGAAGCTTTCTTT.

This clone is categorized as medium-sized. Distinct nucleotide sequences in the sample also encode this CDR3. CDR3: CASSSAGGYEQYF. As DNA, the CDR3 is TGTGCCAGCAGTTCCGCGGGAGGCTACGAGCAGTACTTC. The gene calls are TRBV6-6 and TRBJ2-7; TRBD2 matches at 8 bases. The CDR3 consists of 13 residues. V lost 4 bases and J lost 3; bases outside the gene matches: 2. Germline assignment: CDR1 MNHNY and CDR2 SVGAGI (reference sequence).

V and J are TRBV20-1 and TRBJ1-1; TRBD1 matches 7 bases. This CDR3 contains 10 residues. Trimming took 4 bases from V and 9 from J; bases not matched to a gene: 2. CDR1 and CDR2 (germline): DFQATT, SNEGSKA (reference sequence). The CDR3 DNA reads TGCAGTGCTACGACAGGGCAAGCTTTCTTT. This codes for CSATTGQAFF.

The sample holds a few counts of this clone. CDR3 bases: TGTGCCAGCAACGACAGGACGGATAACTATGGCTACACCTTC. Protein sequence: CASNDRTDNYGYTF. The J gene is TRBJ1-2, the V gene TRBV6-6; tentative D call: TRBD1 (6 bases). The V and J ends lost 7 bases and 1 base respectively, with 13 bases between them. From germline, CDR1 is MNHNY and CDR2 SVGAGI (reference sequence). This CDR3 comprises 14 residues.

The chain is built from TRBV18 and TRBJ2-3; D is undetermined. The CDR3 is 16 residues long. The V and J ends lost 1 base and 0 bases respectively, with 11 bases between them. From germline, CDR1 is KGHSH and CDR2 LQKENI. The CDR3 region has the DNA TGTGCCAGCTCACCACGAGACGGGCCTAGCACAGATACGCAGTATTTT. Translation gives CASSPRDGPSTDTQYF.

This clone was detected a few times. The rearrangement links TRBV5-5 to TRBJ1-5; D remains ambiguous. Trimming removed 4 bases at V and 0 bases at J, with 11 bases between. The CDR3 spans 15 residues. CDR1 and CDR2 from the germline V gene are SGHKS and YYEKEE (reference sequence). The chain's CDR3 is CASSPTYVSNQPQHF. The CDR3 nucleotides are TGTGCCAGCAGCCCGACATACGTTAGCAATCAGCCCCAGCATTTT.

The rearrangement joins TRBV10-1 to TRBJ1-2; 7 bases line up with TRBD1. The CDR3 runs 15 residues. Losses at the gene ends were 2 bases for V and 8 bases for J; bases not matched to a gene: 11. Germline loops: CDR1 WNHNN, CDR2 SYGVQD (reference sequence). This chain's CDR3 is CASSEAPDRTDGYTF. The CDR3 region has the DNA TGCGCCAGCAGTGAGGCCCCGGACAGGACCGACGGCTACACCTTC.

The rearrangement joins TRBV25-1 to TRBJ2-1; the D is unclear. This CDR3 has 13 amino acids. V lost 1 base and J 9 bases, leaving 10 bases between the germline ends. The germline CDR1 and CDR2 sequences are MGHDK and SYGVNS. CDR3 protein: CASSEWVTLEQFF. The CDR3 coding sequence is TGTGCCAGCAGTGAATGGGTGACACTTGAGCAGTTCTTC.

This clone counts as medium-sized. The chain combines TRBV7-6 with TRBJ1-1; 9 bases agree with TRBD1. This CDR3 contains 14 residues. CDR1 is SGHVS and CDR2 is FNYEAQ in the germline V gene. V was pared by 6 bases and J by 1 base, with 3 bases of the junction left unmatched. CDR3 in DNA: TGTGCCAGCAGACTGGGACAGGGGAACACTGAAGCTTTCTTT. This encodes CASRLGQGNTEAFF.

This chain links TRBV2 with TRBJ1-2, with a tentative D call TRBD1 (5 bases). Germline V CDR1 and CDR2: SNHLY, FYNNEI. The CDR3 totals 12 residues. Trimming took 3 bases from V and 6 from J, leaving 8 bases between them. CDR3 amino acids: CASSDGGDGYTF. The CDR3 bases are TGTGCCAGCAGTGACGGGGGAGATGGCTACACCTTC. The complete variable domain, with remaining parts taken from reference TRBV2 and TRBJ1-2, reads EPEVTQTPSHQVTQMGQEVILRCVPISNHLYFYWYRQILGQKVEFLVSFYNNEISEKSEIFDDQFSVERPDGSNFTLKIRSTKLEDSAMYFCASSDGGDGYTFGSGTRLTVV.

This clone was recorded only once. The chain combines TRBV7-9 with TRBJ1-4; 7 bases match TRBD1. The CDR3 has 19 residues. Unmatched junction bases numbered 15, after V lost 1 base and J lost 4 bases. Germline-derived CDR1 and CDR2 are SEHNR and FQNEAQ (reference sequence). The CDR3, as DNA: TGTGCCAGCAGCTTAGGTTTTTGGAAGCTACAGGGGTTTAATGAAAAACTGTTTTTT. Encoded protein: CASSLGFWKLQGFNEKLFF.

This clone was picked up one time. The V gene is TRBV9, the J gene TRBJ2-7, with no clear D. Trimming stripped 2 bases from V and 0 bases from J, with 6 bases between. Germline V gene lookup returns CDR1 SGDLS and CDR2 YYNGEE. The length of the CDR3 is 13 residues. CDR3 region: CASSVDLSYEQYF. The CDR3 region has the DNA TGTGCCAGCAGCGTCGATCTCTCCTACGAGCAGTACTTC.

The chain uses TRBV5-1 and TRBJ2-5, with D perhaps matching TRBD1 (6 bases). The ends were cut back, 4 bases at V and 5 bases at J, with 21 bases in the middle. The CDR3 extends over 16 amino acids. The germline V gene encodes CDR1 SGHRS and CDR2 YFSETQ. CDR3 DNA sequence: TGCGCCAGCAGCCCGGGATGGGGGCCTGGTTTCGAGACCCAGTACTTC. Its protein product is CASSPGWGPGFETQYF.

CDR3 sequence reads: CASSLFAGTGTYEQYF. Here the CDR3 DNA reads TGCGCCAGCAGCTTGTTCGCCGGGACAGGGACGTACGAGCAGTACTTC. This chain connects TRBV5-1 to TRBJ2-5, with 9 bases aligning to TRBD1. TRBJ2-7 matches the DNA end more closely, so the J call is doubtful. The CDR3 contains 16 residues. Germline V lookup: CDR1 SGHRS, CDR2 YFSETQ.

The chain joins TRBV7-6 to TRBJ2-1; 7 nucleotides match TRBD1. V was pared by 4 bases and J by 2 bases, with 11 bases of the junction left unmatched. The CDR3 runs to 17 residues. From germline, CDR1 is SGHVS and CDR2 FNYEAQ. CDR3 residues: CASSSSGTEFTYNEQFF. CDR3 nucleotides: TGTGCCAGCAGCTCCTCTGGGACAGAATTCACCTACAATGAGCAGTTCTTC.

The rearrangement uses TRBV14 and TRBJ2-7; the match to TRBD2 covers 9 bases. J was trimmed by 2 bases and V by 0 bases; bases with no gene match: 5. This CDR3 is 16 amino acids long. The germline CDR1 and CDR2 sequences are SGHDN and FVKESK. The CDR3 nucleotides read TGTGCCAGCAGCCAAGATAGGCTAGCGGGGACCTACGAGCAGTACTTC. Translated: CASSQDRLAGTYEQYF.

The chain uses TRBV6-1 and TRBJ2-7; tentatively, D is TRBD2 (6 bases). Germline CDR1 and CDR2: MNHNS and SASEGT. V dropped 4 bases and J dropped 3 bases, with 19 bases sitting between them. CDR3 size: 16 residues. Here the CDR3 DNA reads TGTGCCAGCAGTGTTTCAGCGGGCTTGGGGGACTACGAGCAGTACTTC. Translating it yields CASSVSAGLGDYEQYF.

The chain is built from TRBV7-8 and TRBJ2-7; 7 nucleotides align to TRBD2. V dropped 0 bases and J dropped 4; count of bases not matched to a gene: 6. CDR1 SGHVS and CDR2 FQNEAQ come from the germline V gene. The CDR3 has 15 residues. CDR3 in DNA: TGTGCCAGCAGCTTAGCGGGAGGGCCGTTATACGAGCAGTACTTC. As protein: CASSLAGGPLYEQYF.

The chain uses TRBV27 and TRBJ2-5; 9 nucleotides match TRBD1. With 9 bases clipped from V and 5 bases from J, the junction kept 4 bases outside the gene matches. The CDR3 consists of 12 residues. CDR1 is MNHEY, CDR2 SMNVEV, per germline (reference sequence). The CDR3 loop reads CASGQGRETQYF. DNA of the CDR3: TGTGCCAGTGGACAGGGGCGTGAGACCCAGTACTTC.

The V gene is TRBV6-6, the J gene TRBJ1-5; 7 bases match TRBD1. The trim removed 6 bases at V and 8 bases at J, leaving 10 bases unmatched. CDR3 length equals 14 residues. Germline CDR1 MNHNY, CDR2 SVGAGI (reference sequence). The CDR3 loop reads CASRPTGNGEPQHF. The CDR3 nucleotides are TGTGCCAGCAGGCCGACAGGGAACGGTGAGCCCCAGCATTTT.

This sequence joins TRBV19 and TRBJ2-4; the D gene is possibly TRBD2 (6 bases). This CDR3 comprises 13 residues. In germline, CDR1 is LNHDA, CDR2 SQIVND (reference sequence). Trimming shortened V by 9 bases and J by 0 bases, and 9 bases separated the two germline ends. CDR3 in DNA: TGTGCCAGCCAGGGACTAGCCAAAAACATTCAGTACTTC. Its translation is CASQGLAKNIQYF.

The V and J genes are TRBV12-5 and TRBJ1-5; no definite D call. The CDR3 has 15 amino acids. Germline CDR1 reads LGHNT; CDR2 reads FRNRAP. Trimming stripped 6 bases from V and 0 bases from J, with 12 bases between. The CDR3 DNA sequence: TGTGCTAGTGGCCCAATGGAGGGTAGCAATCAGCCCCAGCATTTT. This translates into CASGPMEGSNQPQHF. Full variable domain (remainder filled in from reference TRBV12-5 and TRBJ1-5): DARVTQTPRHKVTEMGQEVTMRCQPILGHNTVFWYRQTMMQGLELLAYFRNRAPLDDSGMPKDRFSAEMPDATLATLKIQPSEPRDSAVYFCASGPMEGSNQPQHFGDGTRLSIL.

Only one count was recorded for this clone. This chain joins TRBV19 and TRBJ1-1; D is unresolved. Germline V CDR1 and CDR2: LNHDA, SQIVND (reference sequence). V was shortened by 2 bases and J by 1 base, with 8 bases between the two germline ends. The CDR3 has 14 residues. CDR3 in DNA: TGTGCCAGTAGTATAAACAGTAAGAACACTGAAGCTTTCTTT. Amino acids: CASSINSKNTEAFF.

This clone was seen only a few times. The V call is TRBV9, the J call TRBJ2-5; tentative D call: TRBD2 (5 bases). The CDR3 has 15 residues. V was cut by 2 bases and J by 5 bases, with 16 bases left in between. Germline V lookup: CDR1 SGDLS, CDR2 YYNGEE. This CDR3 is CASSVWVAPGETQYF. The CDR3 DNA is TGTGCCAGCAGCGTCTGGGTGGCGCCGGGGGAGACCCAGTACTTC.

V gene TRBV25-1 combines with J gene TRBJ1-2; TRBD1 might be the D (6 bases). Trimming cost V 6 bases and J 4 bases, with 12 bases left between them. Germline V gives CDR1 MGHDK, CDR2 SYGVNS. The CDR3 sequence is 13 residues long. The CDR3 reads CASSLTGPYGYTF. DNA for the CDR3: TGTGCCAGCAGCTTAACAGGGCCCTATGGCTACACCTTC.

This chain links TRBV9 with TRBJ2-1; 7 bases are shared with TRBD2. Germline lookup yields CDR1 SGDLS and CDR2 YYNGEE. The V and J ends lost 4 bases and 6 bases, in that order; junction bases with no gene match: 7. The CDR3 length is 14 residues. The CDR3 loop is CASSSSGASNEQFF. The CDR3 region has the DNA TGTGCCAGCAGCTCCAGCGGGGCCTCCAATGAGCAGTTCTTC. Full variable domain (remainder filled in from reference TRBV9 and TRBJ2-1): DSGVTQTPKHLITATGQRVTLRCSPRSGDLSVYWYQQSLDQGLQFLIQYYNGEERAKGNILERFSAQQFPDLHSELNLSSLELGDSALYFCASSSSGASNEQFFGPGTRLTVL.

By share, this clone ranks as medium-sized. The J gene is TRBJ2-7, the V gene TRBV19; 9 bases match TRBD2. The V gene end was trimmed by 0 bases and the J gene end by 2 bases; junction bases not matched to a gene: 8. Germline V gene sequence: CDR1 LNHDA, CDR2 SQIVND (reference sequence). The CDR3 has 17 residues. This CDR3 reads CASSIDHRASGTYEQYF. CDR3 nucleotide sequence: TGTGCCAGTAGTATAGATCATAGGGCTAGCGGGACCTACGAGCAGTACTTC.